Following are 16 T cell receptor beta chains from one sample sequenced in a study of blood T cell repertoires in COVID-19. TCRdb keeps only in-frame clones here, not all; method: immunoSEQ multiplex PCR. This table has some 120,000 clones, about 80% appearing once. The sequencing sample was made of peripheral blood. Receptor source: a human donor in a cohort sampled during active COVID-19.

J is TRBJ2-7 and V is TRBV7-2; TRBD1 matches at 7 bases. V was clipped by 5 bases and J by 4 bases; unmatched bases: 2. The length of the CDR3 is 12 residues. The germline CDR1 and CDR2 sequences are SGHTA and FQGNSA. CDR3 region: CASSPGQYEQYF. The DNA for the CDR3 is TGTGCCAGCAGCCCGGGACAGTACGAGCAGTACTTC.

The chain carries TRBV18 and TRBJ2-7; D is perhaps TRBD2 (6 bases). The CDR3 is made up of 14 amino acids. CDR1 KGHSH and CDR2 LQKENI come from the germline V gene. Trimming shortened V by 4 bases and J by 3 bases, and 13 bases separated the two germline ends. For the CDR3, the DNA is TGTGCCAGCTCACAAACGGGACTCAACTACGAGCAGTACTTC. Translated, it gives CASSQTGLNYEQYF. The full variable domain, rest sourced from reference TRBV18 and TRBJ2-7, is NAGVMQNPRHLVRRRGQEARLRCSPMKGHSHVYWYRQLPEEGLKFMVYLQKENIIDESGMPKERFSAEFPKEGPSILRIQQVVRGDSAAYFCASSQTGLNYEQYFGPGTRLTVT.

The V gene is TRBV7-4, the J gene TRBJ1-3; weak D call: TRBD1 (6 bases). CDR3 length equals 20 residues. The V end lost 3 bases, the J end lost 1 base, and 25 bases lay between the germline ends. The germline CDR1 and CDR2 sequences are SGHVT and SQSDAQ. CDR3 in DNA: TGTGCCAGCAGCTTCCGGCGAGGGGACATCAAGCCCCGTTCTGGAAACACCATATATTTT. This translates into CASSFRRGDIKPRSGNTIYF.

The rearrangement joins TRBV6-5 to TRBJ1-1; the match to TRBD1 covers 8 bases. This CDR3 contains 13 residues. The germline gives CDR1 MNHEY, CDR2 SVGAGI. The V gene end was trimmed by 7 bases and the J gene end by 5 bases; junction bases not matched to a gene: 6. The CDR3 coding sequence is TGTGCCAGCACCTTACAGGGGGAAACTGAAGCTTTCTTT. The encoded protein is CASTLQGETEAFF.

The V call is TRBV3-1 (or the pseudogene TRBV3-2), the J call TRBJ1-2; 7 positions agree with TRBD1. This CDR3 is 16 amino acids long. Germline V CDR1 and CDR2: LGHDT, YNNKEL (reference sequence). V shed 4 bases and J 6 bases; nucleotides not matched to a gene: 14. The CDR3 bases are TGTGCCAGCAGCCTCACCTCTTCGACAGGGTGGCATGGCTACACCTTC. Residues: CASSLTSSTGWHGYTF.

For the CDR3, the DNA is TGTGCCAGCAGCGTAGGCGGGGCCACCGGGGAGCTGTTTTTT. Protein product: CASSVGGATGELFF. This rearrangement joins TRBV9 to TRBJ2-2; possible D gene TRBD2, 6 bases. This CDR3 spans 14 amino acids. The germline V gene has CDR1 SGDLS and CDR2 YYNGEE. Between the trimmed V and J ends, which lost 0 bases and 4 bases, there was a span of 7 bases.

This chain uses TRBV7-3 with TRBJ1-1; D not resolved. The CDR3 has 14 amino acids. Trimming stripped 2 bases from V and 4 bases from J, with 11 bases between. CDR1 is SGHTA, CDR2 FQGTGA, per germline. The DNA for the CDR3 is TGTGCCAGCAGCTTACTGGGAGAAGGCACTGAAGCTTTCTTT. Protein sequence: CASSLLGEGTEAFF.

CDR3 DNA: TGTGCCAGCAGCTTACTCCCTAACACAGATACGCAGTATTTT. Protein: CASSLLPNTDTQYF. The V and J genes are TRBV7-3 and TRBJ2-3, with no clear D. This CDR3 comprises 14 residues. Germline V gene data show CDR1 as SGHTA and CDR2 as FQGTGA. V was shortened by 2 bases and J by 2 bases, with 8 bases between the two germline ends.

The chain uses TRBV7-9 and TRBJ2-7; tentatively, D is TRBD2 (5 bases). Germline V CDR1 and CDR2: SEHNR, FQNEAQ (reference sequence). The CDR3 length is 14 residues. Trimming took 0 bases from V and 2 from J, leaving 8 bases between them. CDR3 in DNA: TGTGCCAGCAGCTTAGCGGGAGCCACCTACGAGCAGTACTTC. This sequence encodes CASSLAGATYEQYF.

This chain links TRBV9 with TRBJ1-3; no definite D call. Trimming pared 2 bases from V and 7 bases from J, leaving 4 bases between. CDR1 and CDR2 from the germline V gene are SGDLS and YYNGEE. The CDR3 runs to 11 residues. The CDR3 bases are TGTGCCAGCAGCGTCGGTAACACCATATATTTT. It codes for CASSVGNTIYF.

The V and J genes are TRBV2 and TRBJ1-4; D is possibly TRBD1 (5 bases). Germline V CDR1 and CDR2: SNHLY, FYNNEI. The CDR3 covers 15 residues. Trimming stripped 7 bases from V and 6 bases from J, with 18 bases between. The CDR3 DNA follows: TGTGCCAGCAAAGGAGGGCGGGGGTTTCATGAAAAACTGTTTTTT. Protein: CASKGGRGFHEKLFF.

The chain carries TRBV9 and TRBJ2-7, with TRBD1 matching 10 bases. Germline lookup yields CDR1 SGDLS and CDR2 YYNGEE. V dropped 0 bases and J dropped 3; count of bases not matched to a gene: 3. There are 15 residues in the CDR3. The CDR3, as DNA: TGTGCCAGCAGCGTAGCTGGGGACAGGGGCTACGAGCAGTACTTC. It is translated as CASSVAGDRGYEQYF.

This chain uses TRBV19 with TRBJ1-4, with 10 positions matching TRBD1. CDR3 size: 16 residues. With V trimmed by 6 bases and J by 4 bases, 8 bases remained unmatched. Germline CDR1 LNHDA, CDR2 SQIVND (reference sequence). CDR3 coding DNA: TGTGCCAGTAGCCAGGGACAGGGGACTGTTAATGAAAAACTGTTTTTT. It encodes CASSQGQGTVNEKLFF.

Only one count was recorded for this clone. This sequence joins TRBV5-1 and TRBJ2-1; 10 bases are shared with TRBD2. Per germline, CDR1 SGHRS and CDR2 YFSETQ. The ends lost 0 bases at V and 4 bases at J; junction bases unmatched: 10. This CDR3 spans 18 amino acids. The chain's CDR3 is CASSLGTSSGSGYNEQFF. The CDR3 region has the DNA TGCGCCAGCAGCTTGGGGACCTCTAGCGGGAGCGGGTACAATGAGCAGTTCTTC.

This chain joins TRBV18 and TRBJ2-5; tentative D call: TRBD2 (5 bases). Trimming removed 5 bases from V and 2 bases from J, with 15 bases in between. The CDR3 has 15 residues. CDR1 and CDR2 (germline): KGHSH, LQKENI. The CDR3 DNA follows: TGTGCCAGCTCAGCCACTAGGACGCCACAAGAGACCCAGTACTTC. As protein: CASSATRTPQETQYF.

This rearrangement joins TRBV2 to TRBJ2-7, with 7 positions matching TRBD1. This CDR3 spans 13 amino acids. Germline V gives CDR1 SNHLY, CDR2 FYNNEI. The trim removed 7 bases at V and 3 bases at J, leaving 6 bases unmatched. The CDR3, as DNA: TGTGCCAGCACAAGGGACAGAGACTACGAGCAGTACTTC. Translating gives CASTRDRDYEQYF.